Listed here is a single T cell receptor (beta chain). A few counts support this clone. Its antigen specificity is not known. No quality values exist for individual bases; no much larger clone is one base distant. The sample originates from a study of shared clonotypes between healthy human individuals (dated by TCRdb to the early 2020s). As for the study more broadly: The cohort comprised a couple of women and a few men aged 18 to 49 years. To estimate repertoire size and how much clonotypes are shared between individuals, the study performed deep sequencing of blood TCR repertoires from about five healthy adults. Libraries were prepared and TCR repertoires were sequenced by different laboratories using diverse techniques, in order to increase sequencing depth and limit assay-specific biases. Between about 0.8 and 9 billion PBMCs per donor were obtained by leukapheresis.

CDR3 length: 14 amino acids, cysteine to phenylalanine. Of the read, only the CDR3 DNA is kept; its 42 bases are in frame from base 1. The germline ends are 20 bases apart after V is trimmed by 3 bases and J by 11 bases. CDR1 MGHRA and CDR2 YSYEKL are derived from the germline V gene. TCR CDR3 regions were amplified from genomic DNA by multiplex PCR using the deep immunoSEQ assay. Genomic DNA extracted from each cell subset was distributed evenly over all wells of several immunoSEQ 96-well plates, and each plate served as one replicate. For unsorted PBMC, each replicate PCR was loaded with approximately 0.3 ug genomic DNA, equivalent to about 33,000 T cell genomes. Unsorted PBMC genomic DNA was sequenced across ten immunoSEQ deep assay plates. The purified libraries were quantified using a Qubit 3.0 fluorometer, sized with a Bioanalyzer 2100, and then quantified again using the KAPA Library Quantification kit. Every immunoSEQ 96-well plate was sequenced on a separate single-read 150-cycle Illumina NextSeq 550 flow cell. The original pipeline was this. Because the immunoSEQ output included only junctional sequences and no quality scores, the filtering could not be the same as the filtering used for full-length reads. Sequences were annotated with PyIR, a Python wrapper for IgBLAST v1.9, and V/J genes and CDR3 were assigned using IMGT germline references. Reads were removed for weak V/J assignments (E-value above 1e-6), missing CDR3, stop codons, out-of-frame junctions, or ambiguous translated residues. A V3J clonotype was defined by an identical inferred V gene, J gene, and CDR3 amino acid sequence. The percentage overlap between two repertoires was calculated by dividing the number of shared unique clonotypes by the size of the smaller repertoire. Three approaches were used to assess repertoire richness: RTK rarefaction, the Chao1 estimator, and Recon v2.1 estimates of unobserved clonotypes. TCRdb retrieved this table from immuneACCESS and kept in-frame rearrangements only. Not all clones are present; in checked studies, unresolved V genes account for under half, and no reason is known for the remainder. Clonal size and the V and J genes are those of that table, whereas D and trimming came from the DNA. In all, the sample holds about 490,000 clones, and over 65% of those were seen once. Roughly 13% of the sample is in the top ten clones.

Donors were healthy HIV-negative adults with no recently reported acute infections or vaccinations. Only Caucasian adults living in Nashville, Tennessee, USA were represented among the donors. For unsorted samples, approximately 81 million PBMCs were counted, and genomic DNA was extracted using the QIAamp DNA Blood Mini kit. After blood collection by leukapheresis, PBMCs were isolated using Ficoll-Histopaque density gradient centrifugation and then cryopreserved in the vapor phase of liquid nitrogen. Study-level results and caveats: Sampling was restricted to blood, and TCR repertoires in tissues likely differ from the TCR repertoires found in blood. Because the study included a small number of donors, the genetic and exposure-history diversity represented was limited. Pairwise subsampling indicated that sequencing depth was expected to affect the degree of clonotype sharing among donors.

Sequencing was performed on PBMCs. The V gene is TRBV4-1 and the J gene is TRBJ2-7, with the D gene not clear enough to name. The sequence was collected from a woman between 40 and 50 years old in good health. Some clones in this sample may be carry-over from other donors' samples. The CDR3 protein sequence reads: CASSHDYPMGFEYF. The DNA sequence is TGCGCCAGCAGCCATGATTACCCGATGGGGTTTGAGTACTTC.